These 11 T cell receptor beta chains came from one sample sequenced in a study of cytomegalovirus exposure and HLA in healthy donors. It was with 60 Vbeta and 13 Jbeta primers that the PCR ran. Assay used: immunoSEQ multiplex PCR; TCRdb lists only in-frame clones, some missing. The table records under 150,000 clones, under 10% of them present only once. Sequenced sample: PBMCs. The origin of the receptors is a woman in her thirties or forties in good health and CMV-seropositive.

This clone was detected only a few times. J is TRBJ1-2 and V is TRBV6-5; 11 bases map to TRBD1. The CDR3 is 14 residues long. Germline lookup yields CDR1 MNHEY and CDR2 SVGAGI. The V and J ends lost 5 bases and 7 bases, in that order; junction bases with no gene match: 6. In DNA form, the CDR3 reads TGTGCCAGCAGTAGAGGACAGGGGGCAAGTGGCTACACCTTC. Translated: CASSRGQGASGYTF.

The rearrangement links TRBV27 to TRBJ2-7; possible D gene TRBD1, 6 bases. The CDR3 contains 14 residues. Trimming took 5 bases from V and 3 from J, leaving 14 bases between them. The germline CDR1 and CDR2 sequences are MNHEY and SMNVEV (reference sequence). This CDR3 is CASSPNRGGYEQYF. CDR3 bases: TGTGCCAGCAGTCCAAATAGAGGGGGCTACGAGCAGTACTTC.

The CDR3, as DNA: TGTGCCAGCAGTCACGGACAGGGCACTGAAGCTTTCTTT. Encoded protein: CASSHGQGTEAFF. The J gene is TRBJ1-1, the V gene TRBV27; 8 nucleotides line up with TRBD1. CDR1 is MNHEY and CDR2 is SMNVEV in the germline V gene (reference sequence). V dropped 5 bases and J dropped 4; count of bases not matched to a gene: 3. The CDR3 consists of 13 residues.

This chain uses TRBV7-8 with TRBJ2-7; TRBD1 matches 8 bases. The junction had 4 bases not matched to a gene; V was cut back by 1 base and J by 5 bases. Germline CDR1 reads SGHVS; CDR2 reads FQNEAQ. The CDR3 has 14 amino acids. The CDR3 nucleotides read TGTGCCAGCAGCTTAGGCCAGACAGGGGACGAGCAGTACTTC. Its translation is CASSLGQTGDEQYF.

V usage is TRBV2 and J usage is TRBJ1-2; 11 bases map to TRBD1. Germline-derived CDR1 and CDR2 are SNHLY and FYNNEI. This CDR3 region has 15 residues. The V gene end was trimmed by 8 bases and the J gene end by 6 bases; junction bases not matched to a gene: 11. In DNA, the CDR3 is TGTGCCAGCGGAGATAGGACAGGGGGCTTTCATGGCTACACCTTC. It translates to CASGDRTGGFHGYTF.

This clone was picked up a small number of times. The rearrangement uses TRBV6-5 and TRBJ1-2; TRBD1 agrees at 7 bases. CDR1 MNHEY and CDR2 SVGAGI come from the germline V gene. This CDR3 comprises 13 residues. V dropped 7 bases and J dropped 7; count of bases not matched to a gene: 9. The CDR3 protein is CASTGQSVAGYTF. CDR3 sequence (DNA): TGTGCCAGCACGGGACAGTCTGTGGCTGGCTACACCTTC.

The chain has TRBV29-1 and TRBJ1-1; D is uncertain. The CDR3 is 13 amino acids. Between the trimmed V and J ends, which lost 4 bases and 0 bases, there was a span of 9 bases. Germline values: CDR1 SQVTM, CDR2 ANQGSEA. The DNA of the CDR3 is TGCAGCGTTGTTGGGCAGTTGAACACTGAAGCTTTCTTT. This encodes CSVVGQLNTEAFF.

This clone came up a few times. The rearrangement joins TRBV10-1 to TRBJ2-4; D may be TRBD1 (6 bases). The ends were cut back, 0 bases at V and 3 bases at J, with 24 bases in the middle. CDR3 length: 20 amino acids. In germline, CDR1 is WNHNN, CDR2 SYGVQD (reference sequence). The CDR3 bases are TGCGCCAGCAGTGAGTCACTCCAGAAATGTGGGGCCAGGGGCAAAAACATTCAGTACTTC. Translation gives CASSESLQKCGARGKNIQYF.

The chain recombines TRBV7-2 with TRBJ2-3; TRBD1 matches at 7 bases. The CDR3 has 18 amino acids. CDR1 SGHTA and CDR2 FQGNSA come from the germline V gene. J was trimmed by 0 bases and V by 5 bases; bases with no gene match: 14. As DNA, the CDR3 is TGTGCCAGCAGCCTCAGACAGGGTGCCCCCAGTAGCACAGATACGCAGTATTTT. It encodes CASSLRQGAPSSTDTQYF.

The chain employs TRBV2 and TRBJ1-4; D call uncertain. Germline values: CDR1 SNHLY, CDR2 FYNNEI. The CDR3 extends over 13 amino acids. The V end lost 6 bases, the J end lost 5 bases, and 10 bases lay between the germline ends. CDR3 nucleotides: TGTGCCAGCAGGGAGCCCCCAAATGAAAAACTGTTTTTT. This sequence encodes CASREPPNEKLFF. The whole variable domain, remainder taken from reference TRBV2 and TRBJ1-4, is EPEVTQTPSHQVTQMGQEVILRCVPISNHLYFYWYRQILGQKVEFLVSFYNNEISEKSEIFDDQFSVERPDGSNFTLKIRSTKLEDSAMYFCASREPPNEKLFFGSGTQLSVL.

This CDR3 reads CASSSSREGYSNQPQHF. The DNA of the CDR3 is TGTGCCAGCAGCTCCTCCAGGGAGGGTTATAGCAATCAGCCCCAGCATTTT. The V call is TRBV7-8, the J call TRBJ1-5; possibly TRBD1 for D (5 bases). The CDR3 length is 17 residues. V lost 4 bases to trimming and J lost 0 bases, with 16 bases between them. From germline, CDR1 is SGHVS and CDR2 FQNEAQ.